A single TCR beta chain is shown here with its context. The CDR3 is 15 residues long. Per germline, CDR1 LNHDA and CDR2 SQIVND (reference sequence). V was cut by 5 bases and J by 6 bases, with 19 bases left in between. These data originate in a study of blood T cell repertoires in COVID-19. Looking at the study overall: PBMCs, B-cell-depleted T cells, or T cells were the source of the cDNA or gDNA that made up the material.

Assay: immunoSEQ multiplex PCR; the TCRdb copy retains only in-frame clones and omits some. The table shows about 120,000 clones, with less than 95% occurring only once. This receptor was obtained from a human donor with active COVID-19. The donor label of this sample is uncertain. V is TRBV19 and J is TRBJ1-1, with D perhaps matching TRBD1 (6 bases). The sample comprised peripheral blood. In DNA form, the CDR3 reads TGTGCCAGTAGTGCGAAACAGGGAGGGCTGGCTGAAGCTTTCTTT. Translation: CASSAKQGGLAEAFF.